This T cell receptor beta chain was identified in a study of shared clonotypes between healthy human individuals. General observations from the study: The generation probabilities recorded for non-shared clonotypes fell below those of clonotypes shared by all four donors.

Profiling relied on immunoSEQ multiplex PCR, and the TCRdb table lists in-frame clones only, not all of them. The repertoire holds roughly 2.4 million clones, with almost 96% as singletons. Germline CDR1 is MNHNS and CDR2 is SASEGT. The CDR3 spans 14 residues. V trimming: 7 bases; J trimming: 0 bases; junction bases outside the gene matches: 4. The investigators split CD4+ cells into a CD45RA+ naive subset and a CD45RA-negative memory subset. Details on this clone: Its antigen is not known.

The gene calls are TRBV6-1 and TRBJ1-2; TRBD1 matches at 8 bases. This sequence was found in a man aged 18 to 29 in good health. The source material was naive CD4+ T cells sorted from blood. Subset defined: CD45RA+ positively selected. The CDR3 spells CASNDRGTNYGYTF. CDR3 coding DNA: TGTGCCAGCAACGACAGGGGCACTAACTATGGCTACACCTTC.